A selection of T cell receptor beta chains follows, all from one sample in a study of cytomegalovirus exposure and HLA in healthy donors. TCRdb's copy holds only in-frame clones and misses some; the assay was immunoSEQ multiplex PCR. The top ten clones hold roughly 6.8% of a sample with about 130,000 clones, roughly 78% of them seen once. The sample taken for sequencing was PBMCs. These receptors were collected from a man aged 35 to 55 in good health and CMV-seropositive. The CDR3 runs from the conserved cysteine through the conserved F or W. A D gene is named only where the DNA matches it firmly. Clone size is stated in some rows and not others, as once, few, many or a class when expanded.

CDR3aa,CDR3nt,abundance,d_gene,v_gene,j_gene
CATSRETGDTEAFF,TGTGCCACCAGCAGAGAGACAGGGGACACTGAAGCTTTCTTT,.,TRBD1,TRBV15,TRBJ1-1
CASSQIFKAFF,TGTGCCAGCAGCCAGATTTTTAAGGCTTTCTTT,.,.,TRBV11-2,TRBJ1-1
CARSPSPNSPLHF,TGTGCCAGGAGTCCTTCCCCTAATTCACCCCTCCACTTT,.,.,TRBV2,TRBJ1-6
CASSPRTRTGELFF,TGTGCCAGCAGCCCGCGGACTAGAACCGGGGAGCTGTTTTTT,.,TRBD2,TRBV7-2,TRBJ2-2
CASTSGQDGHEQYF,TGTGCCAGCACGTCGGGACAGGATGGCCACGAGCAGTACTTC,.,TRBD1,TRBV2,TRBJ2-7
CASSGAGTAFEAFF,TGTGCCAGCAGTGGGGCCGGGACAGCCTTTGAAGCTTTCTTT,.,TRBD1,TRBV25-1,TRBJ1-1
CASSLGTGEQYF,TGTGCCAGCAGCTTAGGAACGGGCGAGCAGTACTTC,.,.,TRBV13,TRBJ2-7
CASSHRGTNEKLFF,TGTGCCAGCAGTCACAGGGGAACTAATGAAAAACTGTTTTTT,.,TRBD1,TRBV27,TRBJ1-4
CASRSGTGEEAFF,TGTGCCAGCAGGTCGGGCACCGGGGAGGAAGCTTTCTTT,.,.,TRBV5-4,TRBJ1-1
CASSPGQGVVNSPLHF,TGTGCCAGCTCACCTGGACAGGGCGTGGTTAATTCACCCCTCCACTTT,.,TRBD1,TRBV18,TRBJ1-6
CASSESAGGPRRQYF,TGCGCCAGCAGTGAGTCTGCGGGAGGGCCTCGGCGGCAGTACTTC,.,TRBD2,TRBV10-1,TRBJ2-7
CASHRDSNQPQHF,TGTGCCAGCCACAGGGATAGCAATCAGCCCCAGCATTTT,.,.,TRBV2,TRBJ1-5
CASGAGWGNQPQHF,TGTGCCAGCGGGGCAGGCTGGGGCAATCAGCCCCAGCATTTT,.,.,TRBV6-1,TRBJ1-5
CASSSQGYEQFF,TGTGCCAGCAGCTCTCAGGGGTATGAGCAGTTCTTC,few,.,TRBV7-9,TRBJ2-1
CASSRDGGETQYF,TGTGCCAGCAGCCGGGACGGGGGAGAGACCCAGTACTTC,.,.,TRBV7-7,TRBJ2-5
CASSSFSVKETQYF,TGTGCCAGCAGCTCGTTTTCGGTTAAAGAGACCCAGTACTTC,.,.,TRBV5-6,TRBJ2-5
CANSRPGESSYNSPLHF,TGCGCCAACAGCCGTCCAGGGGAGAGCTCCTATAATTCACCCCTCCACTTT,.,.,TRBV4-1,TRBJ1-6
CASSSPLGAGGRANEQFF,TGTGCCAGCAGCTCCCCCTTGGGTGCTGGCGGGAGGGCCAATGAGCAGTTCTTC,.,TRBD2,TRBV5-6,TRBJ2-1
CASSQKPSGNGELFF,TGTGCCAGCAGCCAGAAACCTTCCGGGAACGGGGAGCTGTTTTTT,.,.,TRBV7-3,TRBJ2-2
CASSPPTGELFF,TGTGCCAGCAGCCCTCCCACCGGGGAGCTGTTTTTT,.,.,TRBV7-9,TRBJ2-2
CASSLGSNLAGSGTDTQYF,TGTGCCAGCAGCTTAGGGTCCAACCTAGCGGGAAGCGGCACAGATACGCAGTATTTT,.,TRBD2,TRBV11-3,TRBJ2-3
CSSSPDSYEQYF,TGTTCCAGCAGCCCGGACAGCTACGAGCAGTACTTC,.,.,TRBV7-9,TRBJ2-7
CVTSRLAGVGSEQFF,TGTGTCACCAGCAGACTAGCGGGAGTTGGTAGTGAGCAGTTCTTC,.,TRBD2,TRBV15,TRBJ2-1
CASSLGLAGGRDTQYF,TGTGCCAGCAGCCTGGGACTAGCGGGAGGGAGAGATACGCAGTATTTT,.,TRBD2,TRBV7-9,TRBJ2-3
CASSLRAPDRDSNQPQHF,TGTGCCAGCAGCTTAAGGGCTCCGGACAGGGATAGCAATCAGCCCCAGCATTTT,.,TRBD1,TRBV11-1,TRBJ1-5
CASSQVEVKYAEAFF,TGTGCCAGCAGCCAAGTTGAGGTCAAGTACGCTGAAGCTTTCTTT,.,.,TRBV4-2,TRBJ1-1
CASSQAQRDTDTQYF,TGTGCCAGCAGCCAAGCCCAGCGGGACACAGATACGCAGTATTTT,.,TRBD2,TRBV14,TRBJ2-3
CASSYSKSYEQYF,TGTGCCAGCAGTTACTCGAAGAGCTACGAGCAGTACTTC,.,.,TRBV6-5,TRBJ2-7
CASSLGTGVRHYGYTF,TGCGCCAGCAGCTTGGGGACAGGGGTTCGGCACTATGGCTACACCTTC,.,TRBD1,TRBV5-1,TRBJ1-2
CASSPPQGLHYEQYF,TGTGCCAGCAGTCCCCCGCAGGGGTTACACTACGAGCAGTACTTC,.,.,TRBV6-6,TRBJ2-7
CAISEDSSSYNEQFF,TGTGCCATCAGTGAGGACAGTAGCTCCTACAATGAGCAGTTCTTC,once,.,TRBV10-3,TRBJ2-1
CASSYQRVYEQYF,TGTGCCAGCAGTTACCAGAGGGTCTACGAGCAGTACTTC,.,.,TRBV6-5,TRBJ2-7
CASSFDREVMTGELFF,TGTGCCAGCAGTTTCGACAGGGAAGTCATGACCGGGGAGCTGTTTTTT,.,TRBD1,TRBV27,TRBJ2-2
CASSAQRNYGYTF,TGTGCCAGCAGCGCTCAGAGGAACTATGGCTACACCTTC,.,.,TRBV6-4,TRBJ1-2
CASSHRDRGNQPQHF,TGTGCCAGCAGTCACCGGGACAGGGGCAATCAGCCCCAGCATTTT,.,TRBD1,TRBV28,TRBJ1-5
CASSWSGRAGYEQYF,TGTGCCAGCAGTTGGAGCGGGAGGGCCGGGTACGAGCAGTACTTC,.,TRBD2,TRBV2,TRBJ2-7
CASSRTTSGRALETQYF,TGTGCCAGCAGCCGGACGACTAGCGGGAGGGCCCTGGAGACCCAGTACTTC,.,TRBD2,TRBV4-2,TRBJ2-5
CASSDLRRGDQPQHF,TGTGCCAGCAGTGACCTACGACGGGGAGATCAGCCCCAGCATTTT,.,.,TRBV6-1,TRBJ1-5
CATSRDQRVGRATGELFF,TGTGCCACCAGCAGAGATCAGAGGGTGGGTAGAGCGACCGGGGAGCTGTTTTTT,.,.,TRBV15,TRBJ2-2
CACAGGVGTEAFF,TGTGCTTGCGCGGGGGGAGTGGGGACTGAAGCTTTCTTT,.,.,TRBV10-3,TRBJ1-1
CASSDAGFGYGYTF,TGCGCCAGCAGTGACGCGGGATTCGGCTATGGCTACACCTTC,.,.,TRBV10-1,TRBJ1-2
CASRSGSPGSDTQYF,TGTGCCAGCAGGAGCGGGAGCCCTGGGTCGGATACGCAGTATTTT,few,TRBD2,TRBV6-5,TRBJ2-3
CAITEEGNEQFF,TGTGCCATCACCGAGGAGGGCAATGAGCAGTTCTTC,.,.,TRBV10-3,TRBJ2-1
CATSRTSGSTDTQYF,TGTGCCACCAGCAGGACTAGCGGGAGCACAGATACGCAGTATTTT,few,TRBD2,TRBV15,TRBJ2-3
CASSPRTASYEQYF,TGTGCCAGCAGCCCTAGGACAGCGAGCTACGAGCAGTACTTC,.,.,TRBV5-6,TRBJ2-7
CASSPGTSGEPSTDTQYF,TGTGCCAGCAGCCCCGGGACTAGCGGCGAACCTAGCACAGATACGCAGTATTTT,.,TRBD2,TRBV9,TRBJ2-3
CAWTQNRNTEAFF,TGTGCCTGGACCCAAAACAGAAACACTGAAGCTTTCTTT,.,.,TRBV30,TRBJ1-1
CASSWTGNTEAFF,TGTGCCAGCAGCTGGACAGGGAACACTGAAGCTTTCTTT,few,TRBD1,TRBV7-8,TRBJ1-1
CAISIKETQYF,TGTGCCATCAGTATAAAAGAGACCCAGTACTTC,few,.,TRBV10-3,TRBJ2-5
CASSLIGDRGTEAFF,TGTGCCAGCAGCTTGATAGGTGACAGGGGAACTGAAGCTTTCTTT,few,TRBD1,TRBV5-4,TRBJ1-1
CAWRDSSYEQYF,TGTGCCTGGAGGGACTCGTCCTACGAGCAGTACTTC,.,.,TRBV30,TRBJ2-7
CASSQGANTEAFF,TGTGCCAGCTCACAGGGGGCGAACACTGAAGCTTTCTTT,.,TRBD1,TRBV18,TRBJ1-1
CASSPRERFYEQYF,TGTGCCAGCAGCCCCCGGGAGCGCTTCTACGAGCAGTACTTC,.,.,TRBV27,TRBJ2-7
CASSIATGANTEAFF,TGTGCCAGTAGTATAGCGACAGGGGCGAACACTGAAGCTTTCTTT,.,TRBD1,TRBV19,TRBJ1-1
CASSPNPAGSGNTIYF,TGTGCCAGCTCACCTAACCCAGCAGGCTCTGGAAACACCATATATTTT,few,.,TRBV18,TRBJ1-3